This T cell receptor (beta chain) was obtained from a study of T cells after yellow fever vaccination (dated by TCRdb to about 2019). Regarding the study in general: Libraries from fractions with low cell numbers were prepared with the SMART-Seq v4 Ultra Low Input RNA kit. To follow T-cell clones before and after both primary and booster YFV17D yellow fever vaccination, bulk TCR alpha and beta repertoires underwent longitudinal sequencing. Blood samples were taken at several timepoints before and after primary and secondary immunization, and bulk PBMC replicates and cell subsets were isolated. Two healthy male donors, one aged 18 to 30 and one aged 30 to 39 years, were included in the cohort.

This clonotype was found a few times. Its binding antigen is unknown. It has no much larger one-base neighbor in the sample; base qualities were not kept. V and J are trimmed by 1 base and 0 bases, and the gene matches miss 8 bases of the junction. The CDR3 spans 18 residues, from the cysteine through the phenylalanine. Only the CDR3 part of the read is kept: 54 bases, read in frame from the first base. From a lookup of the germline V gene, CDR1 and CDR2 are SGHVS and FQNEAQ. TCR cDNA was made using 5'RACE template switching, a step that added a universal primer site and unique molecular identifiers. Priming for cDNA synthesis came from both the TCR alpha and TCR beta constant segments. Library amplification involved two PCR steps, and the second step added sample barcodes and sequencing adapters. Sequencing of libraries was done on Illumina HiSeq 2500 (2x100 bp) or NovaSeq (2x150 bp). From the authors' description of their analysis: MIGEC was used to demultiplex reads and collapse the reads into UMI consensus sequences, and MiXCR was used for V(D)J alignment. Clonotypes responding to the vaccine were identified with edgeR on replicate PBMC samples, with the criteria of FDR below 0.01 and a log2 fold change above 5 up to day 15. Bulk clonotypes were assigned CD4 or CD8 identity according to which sequenced CD4 or CD8 repertoire held them at higher abundance. The public reads were quality trimmed at Q25 with fastp and then assembled into clones with MiXCR by TCRdb, keeping productive beta chains. CDR3 protein duplicates are merged, each entry listing the most common genes and DNA. None of the V and J calls come from the authors' own analysis; TCRdb made them. This sample lists about 300,000 distinct CDR3 sequences; around 6.8% were detected once. The ten largest clones take up around 17% of the sample.

The treatment or condition label corresponds to: live attenuated yellow fever vaccine strain. Two biological replicates of bulk PBMCs were collected at each blood-draw timepoint. PBMCs were isolated from peripheral blood using a standard Ficoll-Paque protocol. RNA was extracted with TriZol from bulk PBMCs, CD4 and CD8 fractions, and dextramer-positive and dextramer-negative fractions. Overall study results and their limits: Only a couple of donors were included in the study, so the extent to which the findings can be generalized is limited. Because abundant contaminating clonotypes from the bulk population could be contained in FACS-sorted repertoires, computational filtering was required. The secondary T-cell response was found to be weaker but faster than the primary response, with a peak reached on day 5 rather than on day 15. A small fraction of clonotypes appeared in both the CD4 and CD8 compartments, likely as a result of convergent recombination. After the booster, most clones that had expanded after primary vaccination were detected again (around 95% of CD4 and around nine tenths of CD8), suggesting broad maintenance of memory.

In this chain, TRBV7-8 is recombined with TRBJ2-5; 10 junctional bases match TRBD2. This TCR was sampled from a man aged 18 to 30 who received the YFV17D yellow fever vaccine. The source material was PBMCs, sampled about 49 days after the first yellow fever vaccination. The nucleotides are TGTGCCAGCAGCTTAGGAATTCTTAGCGGGGGGTACCAAGAGACCCAGTACTTC. It encodes CASSLGILSGGYQETQYF.